This TCR beta chain was identified in a study of cytomegalovirus exposure and HLA in healthy donors (dated by TCRdb to between 2016 and 2019). For context, the study as a whole: In an earlier analysis of fewer than 750 of the donors, 276 Gb of sequence data and 90 million to 120 million unique TCR beta sequences from 180 million or so T cells were reported. Roughly 300 gigabases of sequencing data and around 85 million unique TCR sequences made up an early release that covered approximately 620 HLA-typed donors. Among the roughly 410 genotyped donors, 81% belonged to the genetic ancestry cluster associated with self-reported Caucasian donors. The aim of the study was to test whether cataloging public T cell receptors could identify signatures of past pathogen exposure. The T cell repertoires of 666 subjects were profiled by immunosequencing and related to cytomegalovirus serostatus. Along with the approximately 600-subject first cohort, a separate validation cohort of over 90 different subjects was used. The study combined high-throughput TCR immunosequencing, statistical association of individual TCRs with disease status, and machine learning to predict cytomegalovirus infection status. To study patterns of TCR occurrence, a later analysis re-analyzed previously published TCR beta repertoires from 666 donors and added high-resolution HLA genotyping. The later analysis used no new phenotypic data to find candidate immune exposures, relying instead on TCR beta sequences and their occurrence across donors. In an earlier analysis of more than 550 of the donors, high-throughput TCR beta sequencing was used to judge whether each TCR beta V gene segment behaved as functional or pseudogenic. Donor age, sex, ethnicity and CMV serostatus were compiled alongside the repertoire data. Genome-wide SNP genotypes for about three fifths of the 666 donors were used in a later genetic analysis, which treated that subset as a discovery cohort. Every discovery cohort repertoire had been produced on one sequencing platform. HLA typing covered class I and class II loci at four-digit resolution. Typing coverage differed by locus: A, B, C, DRB1 and DQB1 were typed in roughly 620-630 donors, DQA1 in about 560, DPA1 in some 570, and DPB1 in just under 490. Roughly five DR-DQ haplotypes were treated as single units for association and clustering because of strong linkage in the cohort. Among about 400 genotyped donors of the cohort, an average of around 240,000 unique TCR beta nucleotide sequences was sequenced per donor, of which about 19% were non-productive.

V lost 3 bases and J lost 2 bases; the stretch between them is 16 bases long. CDR1 SGHRS and CDR2 YFSETQ are derived from the germline V gene. The CDR3 numbers 16 residues from cysteine through phenylalanine. The kept DNA is CDR3 alone, 48 bases in frame from the first base. The library was prepared using the immunoSEQ multiplex PCR assay. For the multiplex PCR, a mixture combining 60 forward primers for TCR Vbeta segments and 13 reverse primers for TCR Jbeta segments was used. The CDR3 region of rearranged TCR beta genes was amplified from genomic DNA by a multiplex PCR assay. On the Illumina HiSeq System, the amplified TCR beta libraries were sequenced as 87-base-pair reads. The study's own analysis went as follows. A later analysis counted about 76 million unique TCR beta chains across the 650 to 700 repertoires, and some 11 million of these chains were shared by at least two donors. A nearest-neighbor algorithm error-corrected the raw reads and collapsed the reads into unique sequences, merging closely related sequences to remove PCR and sequencing errors. Alignment of CDR3 sequences to IMGT reference sequences was used to assign V, D and J gene segments. For a sequence to be retained, at least a six-nucleotide match to both a V gene segment and a J gene segment was required. Rearrangements were called productive when the CDR3 lacked stop codons and stayed in frame with V and J; all others were non-productive. Following IMGT convention, CDR3 was defined as the stretch from the second conserved V-encoded cysteine up to the conserved J-encoded phenylalanine. In an earlier analysis of just under 600 of the donors, sequences lacking an unambiguous match to a single V gene segment were excluded. An earlier analysis of a few hundred of the donors called V segments functional above 56.7% productive rearrangements and segregating when the between-donor standard deviation exceeded 5%. A statistical classification framework was built for diagnosing cytomegalovirus status from the catalog of TCR beta chain sequences. In a later analysis, V and J genes were assigned by comparing TCR nucleotide sequences against IMGT/GENE-DB human TR gene sequences. A later analysis assigned CDR3 sequences and most-parsimonious VDJ recombination scenarios with the TCRdist pipeline. In a later analysis, every TCR beta chain was defined by the combination of its CDR3 amino acid sequence and its V-gene family, and reads without a unique V-gene family were dropped. As a way to deal with suspected cross-contamination and a sequencing artifact, a later analysis dropped under 600 nucleotide sequences that were highly shared and had low generation probability. A later analysis calculated a clonal expansion index for each public chain from normalized within-repertoire ranks of inferred template counts. A later analysis computed generation probabilities with a VDJ recombination model fitted to out-of-frame rearrangements, and checked the results against IGoR. A later analysis scored TCR-TCR, TCR-HLA and TCR-CMV co-occurrence with hypergeometric tests, applying a repertoire-size bias correction to TCR pairs. To estimate false discovery rates, a later analysis permuted the HLA or CMV assignments 20 times. A later analysis grouped co-occurring TCRs with DBSCAN, adding TCRdist sequence similarity when clustering within HLA-allele-positive subsets. Co-occurrence clustering excluded repertoires with fewer than 30,000 or more than 120,000 public chains, plus five with anomalous nucleotide sharing. The table comes from immuneACCESS by way of TCRdb, which keeps in-frame sequences with V and J called. Part of the clones is missing from these tables; in studies checked, under half for an unresolved V gene and the rest for unknown reasons. V and J calls and clone size are given by that table; D and trimming were obtained from the DNA. The sample table holds tens of thousands of clones, of which over 55% were seen once. The top ten clones comprise 5% to 6.5% of the sample.

The paper as a whole reports these results and caveats: In a later analysis, TCR association rates were found to vary across HLA loci, with the most associated TCRs seen for DRB1 alleles and the fewest for HLA-C alleles. Most TCR sequences were observed very rarely across donors, whereas some public TCRs were present in many individuals. A later analysis associated 16,951 TCR beta sequences with specific HLA alleles at a false discovery rate of 0.05. The sequencing pipeline was judged likely to have produced a cluster of highly shared sequence variants as a technical artifact. For the cohort, immune exposure information was limited to CMV serostatus. According to a later analysis, parvovirus B19, influenza, CMV and Epstein-Barr virus appeared linked to several top co-occurrence clusters. A later genetic analysis associated a missense DCLRE1C variant with V-gene and J-gene trimming of TCR beta chains, and an independent cohort replicated the association. A few of the identified cytomegalovirus-associated TCR beta chains were confirmed in vitro to be specific for cytomegalovirus antigens. The classifier was reported to diagnose cytomegalovirus status with high specificity and sensitivity in both the original cohort and the validation cohort. The authors suggested that the approach could potentially be generalized to other disease states and immunological phenotypes. The cohort was sequenced for TCR beta chains only, and without alpha or paired-chain data the features that could be detected were limited. Because counts were too low, more than 15 rarely observed V segments, including chromosome 9 orphons, were excluded from the earlier analysis of several hundred of the donors. Compared with the 666-donor mean, donors in an Asian-associated ancestry cluster had fewer N-insertions in productive TCRs, according to a later genetic analysis. A further reported finding was that TCR beta sequences accurately predicted the HLA-A and HLA-B alleles for most subjects in the first cohort. Compared with equally common non-associated chains, HLA-associated TCR beta chains in a later analysis were more clonally expanded and had lower generation probabilities. Linkage disequilibrium might explain the correlated functional status among segregating V segments, but an unknown experimental factor could not be ruled out. Because HLA typing was missing for some donors at each locus, association tests included only the typed subset. Assigning TCR associations to individual alleles was difficult when HLA alleles, especially DR and DQ, strongly co-occurred. Some IMGT-functional V segments, including TRBV6-2 and TRBV6-3, could not be distinguished by the 87-base-pair reads and were therefore excluded. Roughly uniform sequencing depth across donors was assumed in presence/absence analyses, although this assumption may not hold. The study listed 150 to 200 TCR beta chains as associated with cytomegalovirus. Broadly in line with IMGT annotations, most TCR beta V segments showed up in productive rearrangements about 87% or about 30% of the time in an earlier analysis of around 550 of the donors. In a later analysis, most CMV-associated TCR beta chains were found to appear HLA-restricted, with HLA associations seemingly driven largely by CMV exposure.

The cohort consisted of more than 650 healthy bone marrow donors. Cohort members were all nominally healthy when sampled, although unrecorded immune exposures were likely present. The donor was CMV seronegative and belonged to the group of over 300 seronegative cohort members. Each donor provided a peripheral blood sample, and peripheral blood mononuclear cells were used for TCR beta sequencing. Genomic DNA was extracted from the blood cell samples with the Qiagen DNeasy Blood Extraction Kit. In the case of this clone: Its antigen is not yet known. Base qualities are not at hand, and no much larger clone is one base apart.

In this chain, TRBV5-1 is recombined with TRBJ2-3, with no confidently assigned D gene. The specimen sequenced was PBMCs. This TCR came from a woman aged 25-40 years in good health and CMV-seronegative. The DNA is TGCGCCAGCAGCTCTGGGCGATCAGAATTCACAGATACGCAGTATTTT. Translation gives CASSSGRSEFTDTQYF.